This TCR beta chain was sequenced in a study of T cells in Graves' hyperthyroidism and ophthalmopathy. Trimming removed 1 base from V and 0 bases from J, with 8 bases in between. In germline, CDR1 is MNHNS, CDR2 SASEGT. CDR3 size: 15 residues. Uncontrolled infection, other autoimmune disease, pregnancy or lactation excluded patients. The diagnostic basis comprised clinical symptoms, serum thyroxine and TRAb, thyroid ultrasound and orbital computed tomography. Researchers amplified the TCR beta CDR3 regions from RNA transcripts. The HTBI primer set was used in a first-round RT-PCR of the TCR CDR3. TCRdb re-derived calls from the multiplex PCR reads in MiXCR, one entry per CDR3 protein. The table has around 500,000 distinct CDR3 sequences, 22% seen once. Whole-study findings and limits: Most thyroid clonotypes expanded above 0.001 were also detected in blood.

This clonotype was counted between two and nine times. Antigen: not known. The clonotype comes from a woman in her seventies with Graves' ophthalmopathy. J is TRBJ2-3 and V is TRBV6-1; a weak D match, TRBD2 (5 bases). The sample taken for sequencing was blood. CDR3 protein: CASSEESGSTDTQYF. CDR3 nucleotide sequence: TGTGCCAGCAGTGAAGAAAGCGGTAGCACAGATACGCAGTATTTT.